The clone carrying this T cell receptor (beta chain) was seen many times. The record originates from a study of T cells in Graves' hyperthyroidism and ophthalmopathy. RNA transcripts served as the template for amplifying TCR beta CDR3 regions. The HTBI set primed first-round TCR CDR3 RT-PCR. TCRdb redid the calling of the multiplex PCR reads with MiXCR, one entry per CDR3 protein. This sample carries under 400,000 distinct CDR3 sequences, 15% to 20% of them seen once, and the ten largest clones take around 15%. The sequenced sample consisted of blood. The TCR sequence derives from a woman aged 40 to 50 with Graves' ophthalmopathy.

The CDR3: CATSRGTLNTEAFF. DNA for the CDR3: TGTGCCACCAGCCGAGGGACGTTGAACACTGAAGCTTTCTTT. The chain uses TRBV15 and TRBJ1-1; tentatively, D is TRBD1 (5 bases). With 5 bases removed from V and 0 bases from J, the gap between germline ends came to 10 bases. The CDR3 covers 14 residues. Per the germline V gene, CDR1 is LNHNV and CDR2 is YYDKDF (reference sequence).